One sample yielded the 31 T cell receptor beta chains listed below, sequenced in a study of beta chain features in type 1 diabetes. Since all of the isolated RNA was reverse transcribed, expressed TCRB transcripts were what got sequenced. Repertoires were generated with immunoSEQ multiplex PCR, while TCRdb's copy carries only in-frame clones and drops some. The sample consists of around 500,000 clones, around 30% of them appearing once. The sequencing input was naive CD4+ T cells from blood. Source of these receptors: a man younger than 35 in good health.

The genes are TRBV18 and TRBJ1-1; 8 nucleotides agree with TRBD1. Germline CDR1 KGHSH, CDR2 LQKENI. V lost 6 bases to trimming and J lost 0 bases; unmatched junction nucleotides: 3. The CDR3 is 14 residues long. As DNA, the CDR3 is TGTGCCAGCTCCCTACAGGGGGTGAACACTGAAGCTTTCTTT. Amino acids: CASSLQGVNTEAFF.

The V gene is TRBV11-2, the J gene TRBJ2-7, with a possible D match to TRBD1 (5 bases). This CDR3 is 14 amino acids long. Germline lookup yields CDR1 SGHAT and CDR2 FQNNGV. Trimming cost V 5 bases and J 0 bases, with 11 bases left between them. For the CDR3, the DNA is TGTGCCAGCAGCAGTCTCAGGGACTCCTACGAGCAGTACTTC. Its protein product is CASSSLRDSYEQYF.

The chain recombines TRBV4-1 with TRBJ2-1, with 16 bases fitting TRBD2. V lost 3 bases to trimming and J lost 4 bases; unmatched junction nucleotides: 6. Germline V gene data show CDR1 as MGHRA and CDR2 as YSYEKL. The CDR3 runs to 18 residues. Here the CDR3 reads CASSHPGLAGGSYNEQFF. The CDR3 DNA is TGCGCCAGCAGCCACCCGGGACTAGCGGGAGGGTCTTACAATGAGCAGTTCTTC.

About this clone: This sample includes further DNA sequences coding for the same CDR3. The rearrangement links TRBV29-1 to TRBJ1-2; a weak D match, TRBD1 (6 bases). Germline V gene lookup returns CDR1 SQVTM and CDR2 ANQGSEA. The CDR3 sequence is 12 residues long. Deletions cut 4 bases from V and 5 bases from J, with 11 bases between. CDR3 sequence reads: CSVGTGIYGYTF. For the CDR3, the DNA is TGCAGCGTTGGAACAGGGATTTATGGCTACACCTTC.

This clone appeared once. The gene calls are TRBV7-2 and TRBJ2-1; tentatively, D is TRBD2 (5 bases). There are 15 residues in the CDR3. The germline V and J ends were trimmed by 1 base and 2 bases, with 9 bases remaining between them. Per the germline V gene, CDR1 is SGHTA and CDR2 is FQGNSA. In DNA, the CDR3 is TGTGCCAGCAGCTTAGATGGGCGGGCCTACAATGAGCAGTTCTTC. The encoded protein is CASSLDGRAYNEQFF. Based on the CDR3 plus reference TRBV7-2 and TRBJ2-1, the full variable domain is GAGVSQSPSNKVTEKGKDVELRCDPISGHTALYWYRQSLGQGLEFLIYFQGNSAPDKSGLPSDRFSAERTGGSVSTLTIQRTQQEDSAVYLCASSLDGRAYNEQFFGPGTRLTVL.

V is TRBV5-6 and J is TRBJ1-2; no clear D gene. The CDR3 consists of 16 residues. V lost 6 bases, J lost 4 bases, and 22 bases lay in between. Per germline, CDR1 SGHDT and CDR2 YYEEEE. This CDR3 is CASIPKETRRGYGYTF. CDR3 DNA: TGTGCCAGCATCCCAAAAGAGACTCGGCGGGGCTATGGCTACACCTTC.

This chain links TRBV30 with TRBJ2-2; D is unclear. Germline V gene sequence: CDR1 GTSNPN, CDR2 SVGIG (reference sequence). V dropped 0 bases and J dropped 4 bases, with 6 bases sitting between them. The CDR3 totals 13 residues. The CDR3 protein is CAWSVQSTGELFF. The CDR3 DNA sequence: TGTGCCTGGAGTGTACAGAGCACCGGGGAGCTGTTTTTT.

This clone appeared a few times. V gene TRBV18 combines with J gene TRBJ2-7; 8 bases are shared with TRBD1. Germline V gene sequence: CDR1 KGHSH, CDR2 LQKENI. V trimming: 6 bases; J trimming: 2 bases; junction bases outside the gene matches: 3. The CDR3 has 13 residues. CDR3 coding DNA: TGTGCCAGCTCGCGACAGGGGACCTACGAGCAGTACTTC. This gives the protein CASSRQGTYEQYF.

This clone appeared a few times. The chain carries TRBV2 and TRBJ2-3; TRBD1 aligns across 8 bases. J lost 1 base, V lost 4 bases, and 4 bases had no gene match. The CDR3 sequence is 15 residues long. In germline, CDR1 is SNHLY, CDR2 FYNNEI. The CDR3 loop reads CASSGQGFGTDTQYF. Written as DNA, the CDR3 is TGTGCCAGCAGTGGACAGGGGTTCGGCACAGATACGCAGTATTTT.

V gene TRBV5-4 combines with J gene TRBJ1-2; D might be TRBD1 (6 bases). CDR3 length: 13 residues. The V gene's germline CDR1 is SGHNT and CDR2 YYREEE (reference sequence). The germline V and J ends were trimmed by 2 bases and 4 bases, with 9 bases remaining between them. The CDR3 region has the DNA TGTGCCAGCAGCTTCAAGGACAGCTATGGCTACACCTTC. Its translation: CASSFKDSYGYTF.

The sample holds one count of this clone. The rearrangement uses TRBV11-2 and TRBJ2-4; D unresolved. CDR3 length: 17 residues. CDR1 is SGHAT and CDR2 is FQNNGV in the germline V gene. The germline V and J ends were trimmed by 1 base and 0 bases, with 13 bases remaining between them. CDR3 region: CASSLVREGLAKNIQYF. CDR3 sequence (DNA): TGTGCCAGCAGCTTAGTAAGGGAAGGGTTAGCCAAAAACATTCAGTACTTC. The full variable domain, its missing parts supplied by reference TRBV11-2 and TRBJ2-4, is EAGVAQSPRYKIIEKRQSVAFWCNPISGHATLYWYQQILGQGPKLLIQFQNNGVVDDSQLPKDRFSAERLKGVDSTLKIQPAKLEDSAVYLCASSLVREGLAKNIQYFGAGTRLSVL.

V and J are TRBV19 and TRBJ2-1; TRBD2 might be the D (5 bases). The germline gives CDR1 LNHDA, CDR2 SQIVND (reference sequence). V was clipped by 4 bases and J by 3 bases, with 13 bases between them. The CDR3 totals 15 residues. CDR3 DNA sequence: TGTGCCAGTAGTACCCTGAGGGCCTACTACAATGAGCAGTTCTTC. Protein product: CASSTLRAYYNEQFF.

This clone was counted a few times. The CDR3 is CSVGINSNQPQHF. In DNA, the CDR3 is TGCAGCGTTGGCATTAATAGCAATCAGCCCCAGCATTTT. V gene TRBV29-1 combines with J gene TRBJ1-5; D ambiguous. V gave up 4 bases and J gave up 0 bases, with 7 bases separating them. This CDR3 has 13 residues. Germline V gives CDR1 SQVTM, CDR2 ANQGSEA.

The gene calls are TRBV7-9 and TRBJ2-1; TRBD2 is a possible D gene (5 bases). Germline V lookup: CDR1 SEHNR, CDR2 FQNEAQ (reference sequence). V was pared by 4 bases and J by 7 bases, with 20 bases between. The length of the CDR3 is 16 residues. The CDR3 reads CASSSGLGGFGNEQFF. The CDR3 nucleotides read TGTGCCAGCAGCTCCGGGCTGGGCGGGTTCGGGAATGAGCAGTTCTTC.

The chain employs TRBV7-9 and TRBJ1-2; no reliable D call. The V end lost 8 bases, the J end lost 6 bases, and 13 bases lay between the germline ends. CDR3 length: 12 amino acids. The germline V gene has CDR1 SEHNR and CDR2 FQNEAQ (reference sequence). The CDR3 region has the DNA TGTGCCAGCCCTCACCCCCTACATGGCTACACCTTC. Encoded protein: CASPHPLHGYTF.

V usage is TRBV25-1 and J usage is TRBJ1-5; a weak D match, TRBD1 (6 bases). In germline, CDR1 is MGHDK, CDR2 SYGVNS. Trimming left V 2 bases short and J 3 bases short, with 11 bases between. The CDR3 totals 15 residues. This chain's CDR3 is CASSEDRWDNQPQHF. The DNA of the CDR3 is TGTGCCAGCAGTGAAGACAGGTGGGACAATCAGCCCCAGCATTTT.

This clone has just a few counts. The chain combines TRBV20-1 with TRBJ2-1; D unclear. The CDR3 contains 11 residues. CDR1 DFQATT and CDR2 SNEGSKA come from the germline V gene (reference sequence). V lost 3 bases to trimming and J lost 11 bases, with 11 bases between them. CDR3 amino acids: CSASKSSQQFF. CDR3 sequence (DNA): TGCAGTGCTAGTAAGAGCTCCCAGCAGTTCTTC.

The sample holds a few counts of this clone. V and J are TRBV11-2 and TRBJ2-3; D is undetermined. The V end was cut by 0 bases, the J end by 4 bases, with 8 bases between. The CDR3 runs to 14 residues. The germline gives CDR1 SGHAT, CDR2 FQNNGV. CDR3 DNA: TGTGCCAGCAGCTTAGACTGGCTAGCAGATACGCAGTATTTT. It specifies CASSLDWLADTQYF.

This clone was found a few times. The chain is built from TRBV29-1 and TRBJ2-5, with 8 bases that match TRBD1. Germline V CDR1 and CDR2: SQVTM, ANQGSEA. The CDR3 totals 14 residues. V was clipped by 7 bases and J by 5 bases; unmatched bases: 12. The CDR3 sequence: CSARWTGFVETQYF. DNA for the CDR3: TGCAGCGCACGATGGACAGGGTTCGTGGAGACCCAGTACTTC.

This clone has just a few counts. CDR3 sequence (DNA): TGTGCCAGCAGTTCTTCCACAGGGGGCCCCGGGGTCACTGAAGCTTTCTTT. Translated, it gives CASSSSTGGPGVTEAFF. The chain has TRBV25-1 and TRBJ1-1; 9 nucleotides agree with TRBD1. The trim removed 5 bases at V and 4 bases at J, leaving 14 bases unmatched. The CDR3 totals 17 residues. Germline-derived CDR1 and CDR2 are MGHDK and SYGVNS.

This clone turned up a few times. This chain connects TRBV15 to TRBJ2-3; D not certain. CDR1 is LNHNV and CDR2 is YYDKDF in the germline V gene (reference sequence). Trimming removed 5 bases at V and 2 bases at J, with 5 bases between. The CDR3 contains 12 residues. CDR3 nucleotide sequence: TGTGCCACCAGCGTTGACACAGATACGCAGTATTTT. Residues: CATSVDTDTQYF.

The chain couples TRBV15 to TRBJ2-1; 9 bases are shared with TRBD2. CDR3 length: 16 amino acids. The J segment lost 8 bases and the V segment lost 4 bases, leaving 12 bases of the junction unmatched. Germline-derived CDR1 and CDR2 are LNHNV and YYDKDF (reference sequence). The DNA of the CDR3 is TGTGCCACCAGCAAGAGAGAGCTAGCGGGAACCGATGAGCAGTTCTTC. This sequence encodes CATSKRELAGTDEQFF. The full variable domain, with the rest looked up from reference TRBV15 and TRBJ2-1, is DAMVIQNPRYQVTQFGKPVTLSCSQTLNHNVMYWYQQKSSQAPKLLFHYYDKDFNNEADTPDNFQSRRPNTSFCFLDIRSPGLGDTAMYLCATSKRELAGTDEQFFGPGTRLTVL.

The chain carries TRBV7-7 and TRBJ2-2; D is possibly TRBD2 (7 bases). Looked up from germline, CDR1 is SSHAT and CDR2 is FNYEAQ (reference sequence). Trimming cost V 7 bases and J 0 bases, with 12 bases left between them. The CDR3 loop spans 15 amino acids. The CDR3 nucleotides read TGTGCCAGCACTCGGGGGGCCCCGAACACCGGGGAGCTGTTTTTT. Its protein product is CASTRGAPNTGELFF.

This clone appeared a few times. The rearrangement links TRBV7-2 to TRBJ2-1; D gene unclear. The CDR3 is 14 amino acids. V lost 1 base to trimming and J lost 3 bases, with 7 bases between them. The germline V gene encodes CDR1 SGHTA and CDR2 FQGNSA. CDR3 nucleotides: TGTGCCAGCAGCTTAGGTGCGGTCTACAATGAGCAGTTCTTC. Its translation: CASSLGAVYNEQFF. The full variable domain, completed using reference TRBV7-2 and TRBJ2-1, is GAGVSQSPSNKVTEKGKDVELRCDPISGHTALYWYRQSLGQGLEFLIYFQGNSAPDKSGLPSDRFSAERTGGSVSTLTIQRTQQEDSAVYLCASSLGAVYNEQFFGPGTRLTVL.

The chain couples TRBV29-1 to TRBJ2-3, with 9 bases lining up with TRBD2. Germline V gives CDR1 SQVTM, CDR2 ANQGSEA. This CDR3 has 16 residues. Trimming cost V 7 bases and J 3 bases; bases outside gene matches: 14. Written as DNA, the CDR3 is TGCAGCGCAACGTTGGGGGTAAGCGGGAGGACAGATACGCAGTATTTT. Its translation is CSATLGVSGRTDTQYF.

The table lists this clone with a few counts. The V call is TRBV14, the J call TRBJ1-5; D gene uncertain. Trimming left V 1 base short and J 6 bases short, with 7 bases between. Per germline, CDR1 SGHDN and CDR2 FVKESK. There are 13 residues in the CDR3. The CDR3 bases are TGTGCCAGCAGCCAAGTGATCGGTCAGCCCCAGCATTTT. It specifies CASSQVIGQPQHF. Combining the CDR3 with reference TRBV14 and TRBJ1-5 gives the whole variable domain EAGVTQFPSHSVIEKGQTVTLRCDPISGHDNLYWYRRVMGKEIKFLLHFVKESKQDESGMPNNRFLAERTGGTYSTLKVQPAELEDSGVYFCASSQVIGQPQHFGDGTRLSIL.

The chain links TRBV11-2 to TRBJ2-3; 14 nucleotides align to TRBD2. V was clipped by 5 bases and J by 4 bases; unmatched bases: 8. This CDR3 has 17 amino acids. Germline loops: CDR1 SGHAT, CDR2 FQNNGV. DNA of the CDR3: TGTGCCAGCAGCCCTAGAGCGGGACTAGCGGGGGCAGATACGCAGTATTTT. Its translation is CASSPRAGLAGADTQYF.

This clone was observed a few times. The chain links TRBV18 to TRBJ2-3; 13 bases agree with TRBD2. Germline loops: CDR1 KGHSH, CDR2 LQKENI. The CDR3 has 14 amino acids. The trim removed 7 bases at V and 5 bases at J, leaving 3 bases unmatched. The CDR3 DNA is TGTGCCAGCTGGACTAGCGGGAGAGAAGATACGCAGTATTTT. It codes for CASWTSGREDTQYF.

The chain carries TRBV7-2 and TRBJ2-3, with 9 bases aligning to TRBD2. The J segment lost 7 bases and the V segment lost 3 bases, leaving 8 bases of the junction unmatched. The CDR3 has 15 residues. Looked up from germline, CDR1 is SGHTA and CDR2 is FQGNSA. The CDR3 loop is CASSFVAGVGNTQYF. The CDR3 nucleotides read TGTGCCAGCAGCTTTGTAGCGGGAGTCGGCAATACGCAGTATTTT.

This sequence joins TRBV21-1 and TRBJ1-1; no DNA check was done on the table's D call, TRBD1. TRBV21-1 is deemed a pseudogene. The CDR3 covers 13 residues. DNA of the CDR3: TGTGCCAGCAGCAGGACAGGGAACACTGAAGCTTTCTTT. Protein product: CASSRTGNTEAFF.

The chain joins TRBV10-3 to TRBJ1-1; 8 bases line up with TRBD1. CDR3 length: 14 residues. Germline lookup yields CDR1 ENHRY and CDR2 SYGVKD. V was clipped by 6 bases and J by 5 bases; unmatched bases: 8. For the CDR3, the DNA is TGTGCCATCAGCCGAGGGCAGGGGGCTACTGAAGCTTTCTTT. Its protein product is CAISRGQGATEAFF.